Listed below are T cell receptor beta chains from one sample, sequenced in a study of cytotoxic CD8 clonotypes in ibrutinib-treated CLL. Using immunoSEQ multiplex PCR, the repertoire was profiled, and TCRdb retains in-frame clones only, with some absent. The sample shows 100,000 or so clones, about 50% of them seen only once. The sequenced sample was PBMCs, obtained after 24 months of ibrutinib treatment. These receptors all come from a human donor with chronic lymphocytic leukemia. Each CDR3 is given with its conserved first and last residue. A D gene is named only where the DNA matches it firmly. Not every row has a clone size; where given, it reads once, few, many or a size class.

d_gene: TRBD1
v_gene: TRBV10-1
abundance: NA
j_gene: TRBJ2-7
CDR3aa: CASSGSRGLYEQYF
CDR3nt: TGCGCCAGCAGTGGTAGCAGGGGGCTATACGAGCAGTACTTC

d_gene: NA
v_gene: TRBV30
abundance: NA
j_gene: TRBJ2-1
CDR3aa: CAWSKDLQFF
CDR3nt: TGTGCCTGGAGTAAGGATCTGCAGTTCTTC

d_gene: NA
v_gene: TRBV5-4
abundance: few
j_gene: TRBJ1-1
CDR3aa: CASDEGGTEAFF
CDR3nt: TGTGCCAGTGACGAGGGTGGCACTGAAGCTTTCTTT

d_gene: NA
v_gene: TRBV6-1
abundance: NA
j_gene: TRBJ1-5
CDR3aa: CASAERGNQPQHF
CDR3nt: TGTGCCAGCGCCGAAAGGGGCAATCAGCCCCAGCATTTT

d_gene: NA
v_gene: TRBV27
abundance: few
j_gene: TRBJ1-4
CDR3aa: CASSLRGRAGEKLFF
CDR3nt: TGTGCCAGCAGTTTAAGAGGTAGGGCAGGCGAAAAACTGTTTTTT

d_gene: NA
v_gene: TRBV7-9
abundance: NA
j_gene: TRBJ2-1
CDR3aa: CASTKGSLLGYEQFF
CDR3nt: TGTGCCAGCACCAAAGGATCACTATTGGGGTATGAGCAGTTCTTC

d_gene: NA
v_gene: TRBV19
abundance: few
j_gene: TRBJ1-1
CDR3aa: CASSMEGPNTEAFF
CDR3nt: TGTGCCAGTAGTATGGAAGGGCCGAACACTGAAGCTTTCTTT

d_gene: TRBD2
v_gene: TRBV7-3
abundance: few
j_gene: TRBJ2-3
CDR3aa: CASSSLATSGVSTDTQYF
CDR3nt: TGTGCCAGCAGCTCCCTAGCGACTAGCGGGGTTAGCACAGATACGCAGTATTTT

d_gene: NA
v_gene: TRBV10-3
abundance: few
j_gene: TRBJ2-1
CDR3aa: CASSDMFGNEQFF
CDR3nt: TGTGCCAGCAGTGATATGTTTGGGAATGAGCAGTTCTTC

d_gene: NA
v_gene: TRBV30
abundance: NA
j_gene: TRBJ1-3
CDR3aa: CAWSGGHSGNTIYF
CDR3nt: TGTGCCTGGAGTGGGGGGCACTCTGGAAACACCATATATTTT

d_gene: NA
v_gene: TRBV7-9
abundance: once
j_gene: TRBJ1-6
CDR3aa: CAGGLQGRDSPLHF
CDR3nt: TGTGCCGGGGGCTTGCAGGGTCGTGATTCACCCCTCCACTTT

d_gene: TRBD1
v_gene: TRBV5-6
abundance: NA
j_gene: TRBJ1-3
CDR3aa: CASSADRGTGNTIYF
CDR3nt: TGTGCCAGCAGCGCCGACAGGGGGACTGGAAACACCATATATTTT

d_gene: NA
v_gene: TRBV7-2
abundance: once
j_gene: TRBJ2-3
CDR3aa: CASSISGTDTQYF
CDR3nt: TGTGCCAGCAGCATTAGCGGCACAGATACGCAGTATTTT

d_gene: TRBD2
v_gene: TRBV5-8
abundance: NA
j_gene: TRBJ2-1
CDR3aa: CASPQLAGGYNEQFF
CDR3nt: TGTGCCAGCCCACAACTGGCGGGGGGCTACAATGAGCAGTTCTTC

d_gene: TRBD2
v_gene: TRBV7-3
abundance: NA
j_gene: TRBJ2-1
CDR3aa: CASSSYTGGNEQFF
CDR3nt: TGTGCCAGCAGCTCATACACGGGAGGGAATGAGCAGTTCTTC

d_gene: NA
v_gene: TRBV5-1
abundance: few
j_gene: TRBJ1-4
CDR3aa: CASSPRDTNEKLFF
CDR3nt: TGCGCCAGCAGCCCGAGGGATACTAATGAAAAACTGTTTTTT

d_gene: NA
v_gene: TRBV25-1
abundance: few
j_gene: TRBJ1-1
CDR3aa: CASRDRAEAFF
CDR3nt: TGTGCCAGCAGGGACAGAGCTGAAGCTTTCTTT

d_gene: NA
v_gene: TRBV5-1
abundance: NA
j_gene: TRBJ2-7
CDR3aa: CASSLDRAKDEQYF
CDR3nt: TGCGCCAGCAGCTTGGACAGGGCGAAGGACGAGCAGTACTTC

d_gene: NA
v_gene: TRBV7-2
abundance: many
j_gene: TRBJ2-4
CDR3aa: CASSLEPRFENIQYF
CDR3nt: TGTGCCAGCAGCTTAGAGCCCCGCTTTGAGAACATTCAGTACTTC

d_gene: NA
v_gene: TRBV10-3
abundance: NA
j_gene: TRBJ1-2
CDR3aa: CAISARGWDGYTF
CDR3nt: TGTGCCATCAGTGCCCGGGGTTGGGACGGCTACACCTTC

d_gene: TRBD1
v_gene: TRBV2
abundance: NA
j_gene: TRBJ1-6
CDR3aa: CASRRQGSYNSPLHF
CDR3nt: TGTGCCAGCAGACGACAGGGTTCCTATAATTCACCCCTCCACTTT

d_gene: TRBD1
v_gene: TRBV28
abundance: many
j_gene: TRBJ1-6
CDR3aa: CASSTLGTVNSPLHF
CDR3nt: TGTGCCAGCAGTACTCTAGGGACAGTCAATTCACCCCTCCACTTT